These 28 T cell receptor beta chains originate from one sample sequenced in a study of shared clonotypes between healthy human individuals. The method was immunoSEQ multiplex PCR; TCRdb's version includes in-frame clones alone and lacks a portion of them. Counted here are some 2,000,000 clones, 90% to 97% occurring once; the ten biggest clones make up 0.1% to 0.15%. The sequenced sample consisted of naive CD4+ T cells sorted from blood. Described subset: CD45RA+ positively selected. These receptors all stem from a man between 18 and 35 years old in good health.

The V gene is TRBV28, the J gene TRBJ2-1, with a weak D call TRBD2 (7 bases). Germline CDR1 MDHEN, CDR2 SYDVKM. Trimming left V 3 bases short and J 7 bases short, with 13 bases between. The CDR3 is 14 residues long. CDR3 DNA: TGTGCCAGCAGTTTTGGGGGGGCGATAAATGAGCAGTTCTTC. It codes for CASSFGGAINEQFF.

This CDR3 is CASSTPNNLGQPTF. DNA of the CDR3: TGTGCCAGCAGCACACCAAATAACCTCGGTCAGCCCACCTTC. This chain connects TRBV5-6 to TRBJ1-2; D is ambiguous. Germline-derived CDR1 and CDR2 are SGHDT and YYEEEE. The CDR3 consists of 14 residues. V was cut by 4 bases and J by 13 bases, with 23 bases left in between.

As to this clone: Other DNA sequences in this sample translate to the same CDR3. The rearrangement joins TRBV5-8 to TRBJ2-1; TRBD1 aligns across 9 bases. Germline lookup yields CDR1 SGHTS and CDR2 YDEGEE. This CDR3 is built from 15 residues. The ends lost 1 base at V and 5 bases at J; junction bases unmatched: 4. The DNA for the CDR3 is TGTGCCAGCAGCTTGCTGGGACAGGGTCACAATGAGCAGTTCTTC. It yields the protein CASSLLGQGHNEQFF.

This chain uses TRBV4-1 with TRBJ2-3; D may be TRBD2 (5 bases). V dropped 5 bases and J dropped 6 bases, with 15 bases sitting between them. The germline V gene encodes CDR1 MGHRA and CDR2 YSYEKL. The CDR3 has 14 amino acids. Written as DNA, the CDR3 is TGCGCCAGCAGCTCCCGGACTGAGCGGGATACGCAGTATTTT. It translates to CASSSRTERDTQYF.

As to this clone: This sample also contains other DNA sequences that code for the same CDR3. The rearrangement uses TRBV7-2 and TRBJ1-2; 10 nucleotides agree with TRBD1. This CDR3 comprises 14 residues. V trimming: 5 bases; J trimming: 3 bases; junction bases outside the gene matches: 3. The germline gives CDR1 SGHTA, CDR2 FQGNSA. The CDR3 DNA reads TGTGCCAGCAGCCCGGGACAGGGGTACTATGGCTACACCTTC. This translates into CASSPGQGYYGYTF.

V is TRBV7-2 and J is TRBJ1-2; the D is unclear. Trimming left V 5 bases short and J 5 bases short, with 12 bases between. The CDR3 loop spans 13 amino acids. Germline values: CDR1 SGHTA, CDR2 FQGNSA. CDR3 bases: TGTGCCAGCAGCCCCCCACACCTTTATGGCTACACCTTC. Residues: CASSPPHLYGYTF.

The chain is built from TRBV28 and TRBJ1-4, with 7 bases matching TRBD1. This CDR3 has 16 amino acids. The germline V gene has CDR1 MDHEN and CDR2 SYDVKM. Trimming took 5 bases from V and 5 from J; bases not matched to a gene: 11. The CDR3 sequence: CASSRRSWTGNEKLFF. DNA of the CDR3: TGTGCCAGCAGTCGCCGATCGTGGACAGGAAATGAAAAACTGTTTTTT.

The chain carries TRBV4-1 and TRBJ2-2; possible D gene TRBD2, 6 bases. CDR3 length: 15 amino acids. V was shortened by 1 base and J by 3 bases, with 9 bases between the two germline ends. Germline V gives CDR1 MGHRA, CDR2 YSYEKL. CDR3 in DNA: TGCGCCAGCAGCCAAGTTTCGGGGGACACCGGGGAGCTGTTTTTT. It is translated as CASSQVSGDTGELFF.

The chain has TRBV5-5 and TRBJ1-1, with D tentatively TRBD1 (6 bases). V lost 0 bases, J lost 1 base, and 10 bases lay in between. Germline V gene data show CDR1 as SGHKS and CDR2 as YYEKEE (reference sequence). The CDR3 consists of 15 residues. CDR3 DNA: TGTGCCAGCAGCTTGGAGGGACACTCGAACACTGAAGCTTTCTTT. As protein: CASSLEGHSNTEAFF. Full variable domain (remainder filled in from reference TRBV5-5 and TRBJ1-1): DAGVTQSPTHLIKTRGQQVTLRCSPISGHKSVSWYQQVLGQGPQFIFQYYEKEERGRGNFPDRFSARQFPNYSSELNVNALLLGDSALYLCASSLEGHSNTEAFFGQGTRLTVV.

The chain is built from TRBV10-3 and TRBJ2-2; perhaps TRBD2 as D (5 bases). V shed 7 bases and J shed 0 bases, with 6 bases lying between them. In germline, CDR1 is ENHRY, CDR2 SYGVKD. The CDR3 totals 13 residues. CDR3 in amino acids: CAIMTTNTGELFF. CDR3 bases: TGTGCCATCATGACTACGAACACCGGGGAGCTGTTTTTT.

This rearrangement joins TRBV7-9 to TRBJ2-1; 10 bases align to TRBD2. V trimming: 4 bases; J trimming: 4 bases; junction bases outside the gene matches: 4. CDR3 length: 15 amino acids. CDR1 SEHNR and CDR2 FQNEAQ come from the germline V gene (reference sequence). The CDR3 coding sequence is TGTGCCAGCAGCTATACTAGCGGGATATACAATGAGCAGTTCTTC. This sequence encodes CASSYTSGIYNEQFF.

This clone was found once. The chain links TRBV11-2 to TRBJ1-4; D is unresolved. The CDR3 consists of 13 residues. The germline V and J ends were trimmed by 5 bases and 3 bases, with 7 bases remaining between them. Germline CDR1 reads SGHAT; CDR2 reads FQNNGV. The CDR3 loop reads CASSTGANEKLFF. As DNA, the CDR3 is TGTGCCAGCAGCACGGGTGCTAATGAAAAACTGTTTTTT.

V and J are TRBV6-6 and TRBJ1-1; no firm D call. Germline CDR1 and CDR2: MNHNY and SVGAGI (reference sequence). This CDR3 is built from 14 residues. Trimming took off 2 bases at V and 2 bases at J, with 9 bases between the two ends. In DNA form, the CDR3 reads TGTGCCAGCAGTTACGAGGACGCAAACACTGAAGCTTTCTTT. Protein product: CASSYEDANTEAFF.

The chain combines TRBV10-3 with TRBJ2-3; the D gene is possibly TRBD2 (5 bases). The germline V gene encodes CDR1 ENHRY and CDR2 SYGVKD. This CDR3 is 15 amino acids long. V was cut by 6 bases and J by 0 bases, with 13 bases left in between. The CDR3 DNA reads as TGTGCCATCAGCAGTCGGGGAAGAAGCACAGATACGCAGTATTTT. Encoded protein: CAISSRGRSTDTQYF.

The count of this clone is one. The gene calls are TRBV9 and TRBJ1-1, with no clear D. The CDR3 is 13 residues long. Trimming shortened V by 0 bases and J by 8 bases, and 11 bases separated the two germline ends. Germline V gives CDR1 SGDLS, CDR2 YYNGEE. The CDR3 protein is CASSVEPRTEAFF. The CDR3 DNA is TGTGCCAGCAGCGTAGAACCGAGGACGGAAGCTTTCTTT.

CDR3 sequence reads: CASSEAPGQGLGYTF. The CDR3 coding sequence is TGTGCCAGCAGTGAAGCCCCGGGACAGGGGCTGGGCTACACCTTC. This chain connects TRBV25-1 to TRBJ1-2; TRBD1 aligns across 10 bases. V lost 2 bases to trimming and J lost 8 bases; unmatched junction nucleotides: 8. The CDR3 sequence is 15 residues long. Germline assignment: CDR1 MGHDK and CDR2 SYGVNS.

The DNA of the CDR3 is TGTGCCTGGAGAGTCCCTGGGAGGTCGACTGAAGCTTTCTTT. It codes for CAWRVPGRSTEAFF. The chain has TRBV30 and TRBJ1-1; D not certain. This CDR3 has 14 amino acids. The V gene's germline CDR1 is GTSNPN and CDR2 SVGIG (reference sequence). The V and J ends lost 3 bases and 5 bases respectively, with 16 bases between them.

In DNA, the CDR3 is TGCGCCAGCAGCCGGGACAGGGGGTCTGAAAAACTGTTTTTT. This encodes CASSRDRGSEKLFF. The chain links TRBV10-1 to TRBJ1-4, with 11 positions matching TRBD1. CDR3 length: 14 amino acids. CDR1 and CDR2 from the germline V gene are WNHNN and SYGVQD (reference sequence). Germline trimming cut 6 bases from V and 7 bases from J; bases unmatched to any gene: 4.

The chain couples TRBV2 to TRBJ2-7; D is perhaps TRBD2 (5 bases). There are 13 residues in the CDR3. Deletions cut 6 bases from V and 3 bases from J, with 12 bases between. CDR1 SNHLY and CDR2 FYNNEI come from the germline V gene. The CDR3 region is CASRPRTDYEQYF. CDR3 nucleotide sequence: TGTGCCAGCAGGCCCAGGACTGACTACGAGCAGTACTTC. Drawing the rest from reference TRBV2 and TRBJ2-7, the complete variable domain is EPEVTQTPSHQVTQMGQEVILRCVPISNHLYFYWYRQILGQKVEFLVSFYNNEISEKSEIFDDQFSVERPDGSNFTLKIRSTKLEDSAMYFCASRPRTDYEQYFGPGTRLTVT.

The rearrangement joins TRBV2 to TRBJ2-7; 9 bases are a match to TRBD1. Per the germline V gene, CDR1 is SNHLY and CDR2 is FYNNEI. V lost 7 bases, J lost 4 bases, and 11 bases stayed unmatched. CDR3 length equals 15 residues. CDR3 amino acids: CASMKEQGAAYEQYF. Here the CDR3 DNA reads TGTGCCAGCATGAAGGAACAGGGGGCGGCGTACGAGCAGTACTTC.

V gene TRBV29-1 combines with J gene TRBJ1-1; D gene ambiguous. The CDR3 covers 15 residues. V was cut by 0 bases and J by 1 base, with 12 bases left in between. Germline lookup yields CDR1 SQVTM and CDR2 ANQGSEA. CDR3: CSVEEGRGKNTEAFF. CDR3 sequence (DNA): TGCAGCGTTGAAGAAGGTCGGGGAAAGAACACTGAAGCTTTCTTT.

The chain links TRBV7-2 to TRBJ2-5, with a weak D call TRBD1 (6 bases). V was shortened by 3 bases and J by 4 bases, with 15 bases between the two germline ends. Per germline, CDR1 SGHTA and CDR2 FQGNSA. The CDR3 is 15 amino acids. Here the CDR3 DNA reads TGTGCCAGCAGCTTGGGGGCGAGGAAGGGAGAGACCCAGTACTTC. Amino acids: CASSLGARKGETQYF.

This clone was detected only a few times. The rearrangement uses TRBV19 and TRBJ1-5, with 7 bases matching TRBD1. Losses at the gene ends were 5 bases for V and 3 bases for J; bases not matched to a gene: 1. This CDR3 has 13 amino acids. Germline values: CDR1 LNHDA, CDR2 SQIVND (reference sequence). The CDR3 DNA follows: TGTGCCAGTAGTGGACAGGACAATCAGCCCCAGCATTTT. Protein sequence: CASSGQDNQPQHF.

CDR3 protein: CASSSSGRSNEKLFF. In DNA, the CDR3 is TGTGCCAGCAGTTCGTCGGGACGGTCTAATGAAAAACTGTTTTTT. V gene TRBV27 combines with J gene TRBJ1-4, with D perhaps TRBD1 (5 bases). Germline loops: CDR1 MNHEY, CDR2 SMNVEV (reference sequence). Trimming shortened V by 4 bases and J by 3 bases, and 12 bases separated the two germline ends. This CDR3 spans 15 amino acids.

J is TRBJ2-3 and V is TRBV5-1; 9 bases fit TRBD2. Germline CDR1 SGHRS, CDR2 YFSETQ. J gave up 3 bases and V 6 bases, and 8 bases lay outside the gene matches. CDR3 length: 15 amino acids. The CDR3 sequence: CASTKAGGPTDTQYF. The CDR3 DNA reads as TGCGCCAGCACAAAGGCGGGGGGGCCAACAGATACGCAGTATTTT.

The genes are TRBV9 and TRBJ1-2; no clear D gene. Germline V CDR1 and CDR2: SGDLS, YYNGEE. Trimming shortened V by 0 bases and J by 4 bases, and 13 bases separated the two germline ends. CDR3 length: 15 residues. CDR3 in DNA: TGTGCCAGCAGCGTAGCTACGGGGTTCGGCTATGGCTACACCTTC. Protein: CASSVATGFGYGYTF.

The chain recombines TRBV29-1 with TRBJ1-1, with D perhaps TRBD1 (5 bases). This CDR3 region has 13 residues. CDR1 is SQVTM and CDR2 is ANQGSEA in the germline V gene. Trimming pared 5 bases from V and 4 bases from J, leaving 14 bases between. CDR3 sequence reads: CSVRYGTGTEAFF. CDR3 coding DNA: TGCAGCGTTCGGTACGGGACGGGCACTGAAGCTTTCTTT.

Details on this clone: The same CDR3 arises from other DNA sequences in this sample as well. This rearrangement joins TRBV5-1 to TRBJ2-3; the D is unclear. The germline V gene encodes CDR1 SGHRS and CDR2 YFSETQ. V was shortened by 0 bases and J by 1 base, with 6 bases between the two germline ends. CDR3 length: 14 amino acids. The DNA of the CDR3 is TGCGCCAGCAGCTTGGGTGAGGGCACAGATACGCAGTATTTT. Its protein is CASSLGEGTDTQYF.